This T cell receptor beta chain was sequenced for a study of long-term antiretroviral therapy in people with HIV. A word on this clone: Its target is unknown.

From germline, CDR1 is MNHEY and CDR2 SVGAGI. The CDR3 contains 14 residues. V was shortened by 7 bases and J by 5 bases, with 15 bases between the two germline ends. Samples were assayed with immunoSEQ v3.0 at survey level. The table came from immunoSEQ multiplex PCR; TCRdb's copy has only in-frame clones and leaves some out. Of tens of thousands of clones detected, approximately 95% appear once; the ten largest clones hold approximately 3%. Study-wide results and limits: Clones with expansion before ART led the repertoire at all time points.

Each participant with HIV received care in the United States. Amounts of about 0.9-11 million cryopreserved PBMC were held in the samples before DNA extraction. V and J are TRBV6-5 and TRBJ2-1; no clear D. The input for sequencing was unsorted PBMCs, taken 5.3 years after starting antiretroviral therapy. This receptor was identified in a man in his fifties with HIV. The CDR3, as DNA: TGTGCCAGCAACCGCCGGTATACTAACAATGAGCAGTTCTTC. Protein product: CASNRRYTNNEQFF.